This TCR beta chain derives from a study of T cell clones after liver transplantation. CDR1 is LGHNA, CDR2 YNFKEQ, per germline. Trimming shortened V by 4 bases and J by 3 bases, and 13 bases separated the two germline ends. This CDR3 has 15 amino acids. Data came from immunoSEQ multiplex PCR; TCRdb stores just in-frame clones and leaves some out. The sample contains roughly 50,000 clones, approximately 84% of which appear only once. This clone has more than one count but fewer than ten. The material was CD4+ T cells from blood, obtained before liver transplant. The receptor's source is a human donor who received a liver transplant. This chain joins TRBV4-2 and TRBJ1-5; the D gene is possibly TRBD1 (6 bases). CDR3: CASSLSRQVNQPQHF. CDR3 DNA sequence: TGTGCCAGCAGCCTCTCCCGACAGGTCAATCAGCCCCAGCATTTT.